This T cell receptor beta chain originates from a study of blood T cell repertoires in COVID-19 (dated by TCRdb to the early 2020s). Notes on the research overall: Collaborator samples came from the United States, Italy and Spain and covered acute and convalescent phases of COVID-19. The material from the prospective study consisted of cDNA or gDNA derived from T cells, B-cell-depleted T cells, or PBMCs. Deeply sampled blood TCRbeta repertoires from subjects exposed to, actively infected with, or recovered from COVID-19 were included in the dataset. The repertoires were released in a freely available public database meant as a resource for research on the immune response to SARS-CoV-2. The samples were drawn from two sources: the first 160 participants of the ongoing ImmuneRACE study, and 950 to 1,500 subjects contributed by 6 global collaborators. The sample metadata nearly always contained a de-identified subject ID, COVID-19 status, age in years and sex. Where HLA class I and class II types were available, the types were taken from metadata supplied by the sample provider, not from assay-based typing. Overall study outcomes, separate from this receptor: How much clinical and demographic metadata was included differed by source and by participant, and the metadata was provided uncurated.

TCRbeta CDR3 regions were amplified from genomic DNA using the immunoSEQ Assay, a bias-controlled multiplex PCR. The authors' analysis ran thus. The number of nucleated cells in each sample was estimated by amplification of reference gene primers within the assay. To quantify the absolute abundance of each unique TCRbeta CDR3 rearrangement, sequence reads were collapsed and filtered. Productive Simpson clonality was computed per sample as the square root of Simpson's diversity index over productive rearrangements. This immuneACCESS table, as held by TCRdb, lists in-frame sequences with V and J called but not all clones. Of the missing ones, under half trace to an unresolved V gene in checked studies; the others have no known cause. The DNA was the basis for D and trimming; V, J and clone size are from that table. Present in this sample are about 300,000 clones, over 70% of which were seen just once. 0.95% to 1.5% of the sample lies in the top ten.

The CDR3 has 17 amino acids, counting the end cysteine and phenylalanine. The kept DNA is CDR3 alone, 51 bases in frame from the first base. Collaborating institutions collected whole blood in K2EDTA tubes following their own protocols. For TCRbeta analysis, collaborator samples were shipped as frozen whole blood, as isolated PBMCs, or as DNA extracted from either sample type. This clone turned up a few times. The antigen this receptor binds is unknown. Base quality data are lacking; no much larger clone is found one base away. The sequence joins TRBV21-1 to TRBJ1-5. TRBV21-1 is classified as a pseudogene. The TCR was taken from a woman aged 45-65 years with acute or convalescent COVID-19. The sequencing input was peripheral blood. CDR3 sequence: CASILLRARWSNQPQHF. The nucleotide sequence reads TGTGCCAGCATCCTCCTTCGAGCGCGGTGGAGCAATCAGCCCCAGCATTTT.